What follows is one T cell receptor beta chain and its context. One end of the junction varies from germline; a read error may be responsible. The record originates from a study of cytomegalovirus exposure and HLA in healthy donors. With 60 Vbeta and 13 Jbeta primers, the PCR was carried out. Here immunoSEQ multiplex PCR was the method, and the copy in TCRdb shows in-frame clones only, minus some. The data show hundreds of thousands of clones, roughly 85% seen once. The sequence was collected from a girl aged 2 to 10 in good health and CMV-seronegative. Input material: PBMCs.

CDR3 DNA sequence: TGCGGTACCGGAGAGGGAGTTGCGGTTGATGAGCAGTTCTTC. Translating it yields CGTGEGVAVDEQFF. The V and J genes are TRBV6-1 and TRBJ2-1; D perhaps matches TRBD2 (5 bases). Germline CDR1 and CDR2: MNHNS and SASEGT. The CDR3 covers 14 residues.